The rows below give T cell receptor beta chains drawn from one sample of a study of OX40 agonist ivuxolimab in advanced cancers. The method was immunoSEQ multiplex PCR; TCRdb's version includes in-frame clones alone and lacks a portion of them. The repertoire holds roughly 86,000 clones, with 90% to 95% as singletons. The sequenced sample was CD4+ or CD8+ T cells sorted from blood, obtained in a trial of the OX40 agonist ivuxolimab. The receptors were gathered from an adult with an advanced solid tumor such as melanoma, head and neck, liver or kidney cancer. CDR3s include the opening cysteine and the closing phenylalanine or tryptophan. The D gene is left open where the match is weak. Where a row states a size, it is once, few, many or the class of an expanded clone; other rows omit it.

J gene: TRBJ2-5
clone size: -
V gene: TRBV28
D gene: -
CDR3 DNA: TGTGCCAGCAGTTTCCCCCCGGCCGGGGAGACCCAGTACTTC
CDR3 protein: CASSFPPAGETQYF

J gene: TRBJ1-5
clone size: -
V gene: TRBV28
D gene: -
CDR3 DNA: TGTGCCAGCAGTTTATTAGGCACAGTACCTAATCAGCCCCAGCATTTT
CDR3 protein: CASSLLGTVPNQPQHF

J gene: TRBJ2-1
clone size: -
V gene: TRBV5-4
D gene: -
CDR3 DNA: TGTGCCAGCAGCTTTGGTGTTGGCGGGACGGCCTACAATGAGCAGTTCTTC
CDR3 protein: CASSFGVGGTAYNEQFF

J gene: TRBJ2-7
clone size: -
V gene: TRBV5-1
D gene: -
CDR3 DNA: TGCGCCAGCAGCCTGGCGGACACAGGGTACGAGGGCTACGAGCAGTACTTC
CDR3 protein: CASSLADTGYEGYEQYF

J gene: TRBJ2-1
clone size: -
V gene: TRBV28
D gene: TRBD2
CDR3 DNA: TGTGCCAGCAGTTGGGGGACTAGCGGGAGGTACAATGAGCAGTTCTTC
CDR3 protein: CASSWGTSGRYNEQFF

J gene: TRBJ2-7
clone size: medium-sized
V gene: TRBV15
D gene: -
CDR3 DNA: TGTGCCACCAGCAGAGGGCGGACCACCTCCTACGAGCAGTACTTC
CDR3 protein: CATSRGRTTSYEQYF

J gene: TRBJ2-1
clone size: -
V gene: TRBV28
D gene: TRBD2
CDR3 DNA: TGTGCCAGCGGGGGGGTCGGTAGCGGGAGGGCCGATGAGCAGTTCTTC
CDR3 protein: CASGGVGSGRADEQFF

J gene: TRBJ1-1
clone size: -
V gene: TRBV4-1
D gene: TRBD1
CDR3 DNA: TGCGCCAGCAGCTTACTCAGGGGGGGGACTGAAGCTTTCTTT
CDR3 protein: CASSLLRGGTEAFF

J gene: TRBJ2-5
clone size: -
V gene: TRBV2
D gene: -
CDR3 DNA: TGTGCCTCCGGGGTAAGAGAGACCCAGTACTTC
CDR3 protein: CASGVRETQYF

J gene: TRBJ1-3
clone size: -
V gene: TRBV7-2
D gene: -
CDR3 DNA: TGTGCCAGCAGCTCCCAAGGGAGATCTGGAAACACCATATATTTT
CDR3 protein: CASSSQGRSGNTIYF

J gene: TRBJ2-5
clone size: -
V gene: TRBV5-1
D gene: -
CDR3 DNA: TGCGCCAGCAGCGTTGCAGGGGATTCGCAGACCCAGTACTTC
CDR3 protein: CASSVAGDSQTQYF

J gene: TRBJ2-5
clone size: -
V gene: TRBV28
D gene: TRBD1
CDR3 DNA: TGTGCCAGCAGTCCACATCTTGTGGGACAGGGGGGAGAGACCCAGTACTTC
CDR3 protein: CASSPHLVGQGGETQYF

J gene: TRBJ2-3
clone size: -
V gene: TRBV19
D gene: TRBD1
CDR3 DNA: TGTGCCAGTAGTACGGGGACAGGCGACAACACAGATACGCAGTATTTT
CDR3 protein: CASSTGTGDNTDTQYF

J gene: TRBJ1-1
clone size: -
V gene: TRBV7-2
D gene: -
CDR3 DNA: TGTGCCAGCAGCCCCCGCAGGGAAGCGAACACTGAAGCTTTCTTT
CDR3 protein: CASSPRREANTEAFF

J gene: TRBJ2-7
clone size: -
V gene: TRBV5-1
D gene: -
CDR3 DNA: TGCGCCAGCAGCACTGCATACGAGCAGTACTTC
CDR3 protein: CASSTAYEQYF

J gene: TRBJ2-7
clone size: -
V gene: TRBV18
D gene: -
CDR3 DNA: TGTGCCAGCTCACCTGGCTCGTTCGGGGACGAGCAGTACTTC
CDR3 protein: CASSPGSFGDEQYF